The rows below give T cell receptor beta chains drawn from one sample of a study of Ad26.COV2.S vaccination and SARS-CoV-2 variants. The method was immunoSEQ multiplex PCR; TCRdb's version includes in-frame clones alone and lacks a portion of them. The table includes 200,000 to 250,000 clones, 70% to 90% detected once. This material consisted of peripheral blood, taken in a trial of Ad26.COV2.S vaccine versus placebo. The receptors derive from a person between 18 and 65 years old who received the Ad26.COV2.S COVID-19 vaccine or a placebo. CDR3s include the opening cysteine and the closing phenylalanine or tryptophan. A D gene is named only where the DNA matches it firmly. Rows may omit the clone size; those that give it use once, few, many or a size class.

abundance	v_gene	d_gene	j_gene	CDR3nt	CDR3aa
NA	TRBV28	NA	TRBJ2-3	TGTGCCAGCATCGGGCGGAAGGGGGTGAGCACAGATACGCAGTATTTT	CASIGRKGVSTDTQYF
NA	TRBV6-5	NA	TRBJ2-7	TGTGCCACTAAGCTTGCCTACGAGCAGTACTTC	CATKLAYEQYF
few	TRBV3-1/TRBV3-2	NA	TRBJ1-5	TGTGCCAGCAGCCAAGTGCCAGGAAATCAGCCCCAGCATTTT	CASSQVPGNQPQHF
NA	TRBV5-5	NA	TRBJ1-1	TGTGCCAGCAGCTTGGTAGTAGCGTCTGAAGCTTTCTTT	CASSLVVASEAFF
NA	TRBV12-3/TRBV12-4	NA	TRBJ2-7	TGTGCCAGCAGTTTGGGGGTCTCGGGGCAGTACTTC	CASSLGVSGQYF
NA	TRBV30	NA	TRBJ2-3	TGTGCCTGGAGTGTACCGGAAACGGGTACAGATACGCAGTATTTT	CAWSVPETGTDTQYF
NA	TRBV29-1	TRBD1	TRBJ1-3	TGCAGCGTTTTGCCCGGGACAGGGGGTACCATATATTTT	CSVLPGTGGTIYF
NA	TRBV2	TRBD1	TRBJ1-2	TGTGCCAGCAGACCCCGGACAGGGCCGATGACTTACTATGGCTACACCTTC	CASRPRTGPMTYYGYTF
NA	TRBV7-2	NA	TRBJ1-1	TGTGCCAGCAGCTTTGGAGTCAGGAGTGGAGCTTTCTTT	CASSFGVRSGAFF
few	TRBV2	NA	TRBJ1-4	TGTGCCAGCAGGGTCCATGAGGATGATGAAAAACTGTTTTTT	CASRVHEDDEKLFF
NA	TRBV3-1/TRBV3-2	TRBD1	TRBJ1-5	TGTGCCAGCAGCTTTATCCAGGGGGCAAATCAGCCCCAGCATTTT	CASSFIQGANQPQHF
NA	TRBV5-6	NA	TRBJ2-2	TGTGCCACTTACTTCTTCGGCTCTGGCACCGGGGAGCTGTTTTTT	CATYFFGSGTGELFF
once	TRBV27	NA	TRBJ2-5	TGTGCCAGCAGTTTAGTGGGGGCAGGGCAAGAGACCCAGTACTTC	CASSLVGAGQETQYF
NA	TRBV25-1	NA	TRBJ2-7	TGTGCCAGCAGTGAATTATCAGGGTCCCGGAGACACTACGAGCAGTACTTC	CASSELSGSRRHYEQYF
NA	TRBV5-8	NA	TRBJ2-7	TGTGCCAGCAGCTTGGAAGCAGGGGAGACCTACGAGCAGTACTTC	CASSLEAGETYEQYF
NA	TRBV28	NA	TRBJ2-2	TGTGCCAGCAGTCGCGACAGTGCGAACACCGGGGAGCTGTTTTTT	CASSRDSANTGELFF
NA	TRBV10-3	NA	TRBJ1-5	TGTGCCATCAGTAACTGGGGAGGCAATCAGCCCCAGCATTTT	CAISNWGGNQPQHF
NA	TRBV7-2	NA	TRBJ1-6	TGTGCCAGCAGCTACCTCGGGAATTCACCCCTCCACTTT	CASSYLGNSPLHF
NA	TRBV19	NA	TRBJ2-6	TGTGCCAGTAGTCCCCCGGGGATCTCTGGGGCCAACGTCCTGACTTTC	CASSPPGISGANVLTF
NA	TRBV5-1	NA	TRBJ2-4	TGCGCCAGCAGCCCGTGGCAGGGTGCTGACATTCAGTACTTC	CASSPWQGADIQYF
NA	TRBV28	NA	TRBJ2-7	TGTGCCAGCAGTCGCTTGCTCGGAACCTACGAGCAGTACTTC	CASSRLLGTYEQYF
NA	TRBV5-1	NA	TRBJ2-7	TGCGCCAGCAGCTTGGAAGGGAGCGGGTACGAGCAGTACTTC	CASSLEGSGYEQYF
NA	TRBV19	TRBD2	TRBJ2-3	TGTGCCAGTAGTACAACTAGCGGATCCACAGATACGCAGTATTTT	CASSTTSGSTDTQYF
once	TRBV11-1	NA	TRBJ1-2	TGTGCCAGCAGCGCGGAGCGCTTGAGCCCGTACACCTTC	CASSAERLSPYTF
NA	TRBV10-1	NA	TRBJ1-2	TGCGCCAGCAGTGAGTCTCGCCTGGGGGGTACTAACTATGGCTACACCTTC	CASSESRLGGTNYGYTF
once	TRBV3-1/TRBV3-2	NA	TRBJ1-2	TGTGCCAGCAGCCAGGGGGAGGGAGCAGGTGGCTACACCTTC	CASSQGEGAGGYTF
NA	TRBV30	NA	TRBJ1-4	TGTGCCTGGAGTAGGTGGGCACAGGGTAGGTCGACTAATGAAAAACTGTTTTTT	CAWSRWAQGRSTNEKLFF
once	TRBV5-6	NA	TRBJ2-7	TGTGCCAGCAGCTTAAAGGGTTGGGAGCAGTACTTC	CASSLKGWEQYF
NA	TRBV4-2	TRBD1	TRBJ1-4	TGTGCCAGCAGCCAAGAAGGGGGCTACGGAAAACTGTTTTTT	CASSQEGGYGKLFF
NA	TRBV25-1	NA	TRBJ2-1	TGTGCCAGCAGTGAGACCGGTAACAATGAGCAGTTCTTC	CASSETGNNEQFF
once	TRBV2	TRBD1	TRBJ2-7	TGTGCCAGCAGTGAAAGGACAGGGTTTCGCGAGCAGTACTTC	CASSERTGFREQYF
NA	TRBV4-2	NA	TRBJ2-3	TGTGCCAGCAGCCAAGATCGGCCCATTGGGGGCACAGATACGCAGTATTTT	CASSQDRPIGGTDTQYF
NA	TRBV27	TRBD1	TRBJ1-4	TGTGCCAGCAGTCCCGGACAGGGTCCTAATGAAAAACTGTTTTTT	CASSPGQGPNEKLFF
few	TRBV10-3	NA	TRBJ1-1	TGTGCCATCAGTGGGGTATTTGAAGCTTTCTTT	CAISGVFEAFF
NA	TRBV29-1	NA	TRBJ1-3	TGCAGCGTTGGGGGCTCTGGAAACACCATATATTTT	CSVGGSGNTIYF
once	TRBV6-2/TRBV6-3	NA	TRBJ1-1	TGTGCCAGCAGTTACGGGCAGGGGTACGAAGCTTTCTTT	CASSYGQGYEAFF
NA	TRBV4-1	NA	TRBJ2-6	TGCGCCAGCAGCCAAGCTGGGCAGGCCTCCAAGCGGGCCAACGTCCTGACTTTC	CASSQAGQASKRANVLTF
NA	TRBV2	NA	TRBJ1-6	TGTGCCAGCAGTGGCGTGCAGACGGGTTCACCCCTCCACTTT	CASSGVQTGSPLHF
NA	TRBV28	NA	TRBJ2-7	TGTGCCAGCAGTTCCCCTACTAGAACCCCATACGAGCAGTACTTC	CASSSPTRTPYEQYF
NA	TRBV5-6	TRBD1	TRBJ2-1	TGTGCCAGCAGCTTCGGGACAGGGGCTATTGATCAGTTCTTC	CASSFGTGAIDQFF
NA	TRBV11-3	NA	TRBJ2-5	TGTGCCAGCAGCTTAGAATATCAAGAGACCCAGTACTTC	CASSLEYQETQYF
NA	TRBV19	NA	TRBJ1-3	TGTGCCACCCTAGGACTGGCACCTGGAAACACCATATATTTT	CATLGLAPGNTIYF